These 12 T cell receptor beta chains were all obtained from the same sample, sequenced in a study of T cells expressing NK-cell markers. One entry per CDR3 protein, without DNA, is what TCRdb gives after re-calling the 5' RACE reads. This listing includes fewer than 400,000 distinct CDR3 sequences. The sample taken for sequencing was blood T cells: a sorted CD56 or NKG2C T cell subset, CD4+ or CD8+ T cells, or bulk PBMC T cells (not recorded which). The source of these receptors is a woman aged 50 to 65 in good health.

This rearrangement joins TRBV2 to TRBJ2-1; TCRdb names TRBD2, which stays unverified in the absence of DNA. CDR1 and CDR2 from the germline V gene are SNHLY and FYNNEI. The CDR3 covers 15 residues. The CDR3 is CASSRLAGEFNEQFF.

The V and J genes are TRBV29-1 and TRBJ2-7; TCRdb calls TRBD1, which cannot be checked without DNA. From germline, CDR1 is SQVTM and CDR2 ANQGSEA. The CDR3 extends over 15 amino acids. The CDR3 reads CSVEVYGPGGYEQYF.

This chain connects TRBV7-6 to TRBJ2-3. Germline values: CDR1 SGHVS, CDR2 FNYEAQ. The CDR3 sequence is 14 residues long. The CDR3: CASSLDAFTDTQYF.

This chain connects TRBV27 to TRBJ2-1; the TRBD2 assignment by TCRdb is unverifiable without DNA. This CDR3 contains 18 residues. Germline assignment: CDR1 MNHEY and CDR2 SMNVEV (reference sequence). The CDR3 region is CASSPRGETSGTYNEQFF.

V usage is TRBV10-3 and J usage is TRBJ1-5. The germline gives CDR1 ENHRY, CDR2 SYGVKD. CDR3 size: 15 residues. Here the CDR3 reads CAISDGQENNQPQHF.

The chain employs TRBV28 and TRBJ2-5. This CDR3 contains 14 residues. Per the germline V gene, CDR1 is MDHEN and CDR2 is SYDVKM. This chain's CDR3 is CASSPRDLPETQYF.

CDR3 loop: CASSAQGNEKLFF. The gene calls are TRBV9 and TRBJ1-4; TCRdb returns TRBD1, unconfirmable since there is no DNA. The CDR3 has 13 residues. The germline CDR1 and CDR2 sequences are SGDLS and YYNGEE.

The chain is built from TRBV6-2 or TRBV6-3 and TRBJ1-1. CDR1 and CDR2 (germline): MNHEY, SVGEGT. The length of the CDR3 is 14 residues. The CDR3 sequence is CASSYPERITEAFF.

The chain uses TRBV12-3 or TRBV12-4 and TRBJ1-2. The CDR3 is 15 residues long. The CDR3 spells CASSPTGRGVLGYTF.

The CDR3 sequence is CATSDFGGPVNEQFF. The gene calls are TRBV24-1 and TRBJ2-1; TCRdb outputs TRBD1, but without DNA this stays unchecked. In germline, CDR1 is KGHDR, CDR2 SFDVKD. The CDR3 contains 15 residues.

The chain joins TRBV27 to TRBJ2-1. The CDR3 loop spans 14 amino acids. Germline V gene lookup returns CDR1 MNHEY and CDR2 SMNVEV (reference sequence). CDR3 region: CASSFNPNHNEQFF.

This chain links TRBV6-5 with TRBJ1-2; TCRdb selects TRBD1, and the lack of DNA leaves this call unchecked. The CDR3 loop spans 17 amino acids. Germline V lookup: CDR1 MNHEY, CDR2 SVGAGI. CDR3 sequence: CASSRQEGGPFNYGYTF.